Given below is one T cell receptor beta chain in context. Germline V gene data show CDR1 as SEHNR and CDR2 as FQNEAQ (reference sequence). The CDR3 runs 14 residues. Trimming removed 5 bases from V and 10 bases from J; junction bases left unmatched: 8. This entry is derived from a study of blood T cell repertoires in COVID-19. Turning to the study itself: PBMCs, B-cell-depleted T cells, or T cells provided the cDNA or gDNA that made up the material.

Data came from immunoSEQ multiplex PCR; TCRdb stores just in-frame clones and leaves some out. This sample has around 99,000 clones, with around 80% found just once. V and J are TRBV7-9 and TRBJ2-1, with 10 bases aligning to TRBD2. The source is a human donor in a cohort sampled during active or convalescent COVID-19. Sequencing was performed on peripheral blood. This CDR3 is CASSTPSGSDEQFF. The CDR3, as DNA: TGTGCCAGCAGCACGCCTAGCGGGAGTGACGAGCAGTTCTTC. Full variable domain (missing parts from reference TRBV7-9 and TRBJ2-1): DTGVSQNPRHKITKRGQNVTFRCDPISEHNRLYWYRQTLGQGPEFLTYFQNEAQLEKSRLLSDRFSAERPKGSFSTLEIQRTEQGDSAMYLCASSTPSGSDEQFFGPGTRLTVL.